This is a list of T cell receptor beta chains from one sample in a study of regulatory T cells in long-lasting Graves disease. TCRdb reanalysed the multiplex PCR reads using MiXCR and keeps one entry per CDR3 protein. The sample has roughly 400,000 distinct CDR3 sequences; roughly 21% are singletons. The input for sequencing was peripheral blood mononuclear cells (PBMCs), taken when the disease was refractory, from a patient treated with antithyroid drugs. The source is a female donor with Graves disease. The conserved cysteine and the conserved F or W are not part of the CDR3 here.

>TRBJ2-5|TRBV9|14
ASSVRSGQGQETQY
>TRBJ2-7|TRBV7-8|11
ASSLDPVREQY
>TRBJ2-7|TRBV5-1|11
ASSLRGSNEQY
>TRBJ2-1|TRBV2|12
ASRRAGVYNEQF
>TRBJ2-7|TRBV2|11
ASSVPASYEQY
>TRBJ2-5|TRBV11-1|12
TSSYLATQETQY
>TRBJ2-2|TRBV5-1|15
ASSRLAGGPDTGELF
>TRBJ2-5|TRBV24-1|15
ATSDFQLAGGQETQY
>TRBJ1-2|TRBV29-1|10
SDLSSGYGYT
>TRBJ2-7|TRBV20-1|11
SARGGLAYEQY
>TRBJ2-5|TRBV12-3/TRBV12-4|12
ASKETDTTETQY
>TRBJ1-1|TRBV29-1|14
SVGETLTGSNTEAF
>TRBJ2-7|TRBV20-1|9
SAREAGKGY
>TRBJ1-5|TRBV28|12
ASSLGAGGQPQH
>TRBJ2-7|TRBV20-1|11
SATTSGFYEQY
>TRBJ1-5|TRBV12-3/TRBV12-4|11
ASSLLLNQPQH
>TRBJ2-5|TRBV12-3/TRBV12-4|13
ASSLESGARETQY
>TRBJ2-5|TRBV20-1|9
SARGGETQY
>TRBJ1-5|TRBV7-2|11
ASSLRVYQPQH
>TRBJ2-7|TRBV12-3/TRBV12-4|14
ASSNTGTPKSYEQY
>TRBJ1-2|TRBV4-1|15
ASSRGDRGQSGYGYT
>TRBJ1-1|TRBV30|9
AWMLNTEAF
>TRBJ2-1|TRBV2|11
ASSAGQHNEQF
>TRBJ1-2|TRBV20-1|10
SARIQDYGYT
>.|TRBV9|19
ASSAGGTPGGAGGPKDEQF
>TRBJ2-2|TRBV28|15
ASRPSIPNLDAGELF
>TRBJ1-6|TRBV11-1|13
ASSLLETDNSPLH
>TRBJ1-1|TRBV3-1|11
ASSQERNTEAF
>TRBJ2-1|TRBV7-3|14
ASSLAGLADYNEQF
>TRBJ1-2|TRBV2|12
ASSESPINYGYT
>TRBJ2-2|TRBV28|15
ASSGTGKSGNTGELF
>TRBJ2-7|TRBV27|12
ASSYRAGLYEQY
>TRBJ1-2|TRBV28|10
ASSLRPYGYT
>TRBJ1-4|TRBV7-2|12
ASSFPGDSQKLF
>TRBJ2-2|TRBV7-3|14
ASSLTSGYNTGELF
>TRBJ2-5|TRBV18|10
ASSMEGETQY
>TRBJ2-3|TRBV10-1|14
ASSERPGLATDTQY
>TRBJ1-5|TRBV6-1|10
ASTDRVQPQH
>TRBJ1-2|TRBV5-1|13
ASSLTDSPNYGYT
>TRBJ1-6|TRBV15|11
ATSRDPREPLH
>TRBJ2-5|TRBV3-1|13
ASGHDSLYQETQY
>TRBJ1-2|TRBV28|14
ASSLGTGTTNYGYT
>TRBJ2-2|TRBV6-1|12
ASLVQTNTGELF
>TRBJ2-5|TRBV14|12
ASSQASAQETQY
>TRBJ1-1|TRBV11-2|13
ASSHPKQGYTEAF